This TCR beta chain was identified in a study of beta chain features in type 1 diabetes. V was clipped by 5 bases and J by 8 bases, with 12 bases between them. The germline V gene has CDR1 LNHNV and CDR2 YYDKDF (reference sequence). The CDR3 runs to 13 residues. All of the isolated RNA was reverse transcribed, so expressed TCRB transcripts were sequenced. Libraries were prepared by immunoSEQ multiplex PCR; TCRdb keeps only in-frame clonotypes and omits some of them. Of under 400,000 clones listed, roughly 12% were seen once; the top ten hold 0.017%. The receptor was derived from a man between 18 and 29 years old in good health. Sequencing was done on a sample of naive CD4+ T cells from blood. The chain recombines TRBV15 with TRBJ1-4, with D perhaps TRBD1 (6 bases). CDR3 nucleotide sequence: TGTGCCACCAGCCCCAGGGGTGGCGAAAAACTGTTTTTT. It is translated as CATSPRGGEKLFF. Using reference TRBV15 and TRBJ1-4 for the parts outside the CDR3, the full variable domain is DAMVIQNPRYQVTQFGKPVTLSCSQTLNHNVMYWYQQKSSQAPKLLFHYYDKDFNNEADTPDNFQSRRPNTSFCFLDIRSPGLGDTAMYLCATSPRGGEKLFFGSGTQLSVL.